This entry describes one T cell receptor beta chain. This receptor's antigen is unknown. The sample holds no much larger clone one base away, and base qualities are not on file. The CDR1 and CDR2 encoded by the germline V gene are SGHTA and FQGTGA. The CDR3 numbers 16 residues from cysteine through phenylalanine. Only the CDR3 part of the read is kept: 48 bases, read in frame from the first base. V drops 4 bases and J drops 1 base, leaving 14 bases in between. The sample belongs to a study of shared clonotypes between healthy human individuals (dated by TCRdb to 2020 to 2021). About the study as a whole: A couple of women and a few men aged 18 to 49 years were included in the cohort. To estimate repertoire size and how much clonotypes are shared between individuals, the study performed deep sequencing of blood TCR repertoires from 4 to 6 healthy adults. To increase sequencing depth and limit assay-specific biases, different laboratories used diverse techniques to prepare libraries and sequence TCR repertoires. For each donor, CD4 naive and CD4 memory were each given three plates, CD8 naive was given two plates, and CD8 memory was given one plate. Each donor's leukapheresis produced roughly between roughly 0.9 and 9 billion PBMCs.

TCR CDR3 regions were amplified from genomic DNA by multiplex PCR using the deep immunoSEQ assay. Extracted genomic DNA from each cell subset was spread evenly across all wells of several immunoSEQ 96-well plates, with each plate serving as a replicate. For sorted subsets, around 0.2 ug of genomic DNA, equivalent to some 30,000 T cell genomes, went into each replicate PCR. Purified libraries were measured with a Qubit 3.0 fluorometer, size-checked on a Bioanalyzer 2100, and measured again with the KAPA Library Quantification kit. A separate single-read 150-cycle Illumina NextSeq 550 flow cell was used to sequence each immunoSEQ 96-well plate. The authors processed their data as follows. Because the immunoSEQ output held only junctional sequences and lacked quality scores, the filtering could not match the filtering applied to full-length reads. Sequences were annotated with PyIR, a Python wrapper for IgBLAST v1.9, and V/J genes and CDR3 were assigned using IMGT germline references. Any read was removed if the V/J assignment was weak (E-value above 1e-6), the CDR3 was missing, or the read contained stop codons, out-of-frame junctions, or ambiguous translated residues. A V3J clonotype was defined by an identical inferred V gene, J gene, and CDR3 amino acid sequence. Percentage overlap between repertoires was calculated by dividing the number of shared unique clonotypes by the size of the smaller repertoire. Richness of each repertoire was evaluated using RTK rarefaction, the Chao1 estimator, and Recon v2.1 estimates of unobserved clonotypes. Generation probabilities were computed with OLGA for all TCRbeta clonotypes obtained by the gDNA method from four donors. As stored in TCRdb, this immuneACCESS dataset retains in-frame rearrangements with V and J assigned. A fraction of the clones does not appear; measured against another copy, unresolved V genes explain less than half of the discrepancy, and the remainder lacks a known reason. That table supplies the V and J calls and clone size; D and trimming were determined from the DNA. The sample table records about 1.1 million clones; 70% to 80% of these occur just once. The ten largest clonotypes hold about 0.89% of the sample.

The donors were healthy, HIV-negative adults with no recently reported acute infections or vaccinations. Every donor was a Caucasian adult residing in Nashville, Tennessee, USA. Magnetic negative selection was used to enrich CD4+ T cells, after which naive cells were positively selected on CD45RA and the negative fraction became the memory subset. Blood was obtained by leukapheresis, after which PBMCs were separated by Ficoll-Histopaque density gradient centrifugation and cryopreserved in liquid nitrogen vapor phase. Analytical flow cytometry was used to check the purity and quantity of each magnetically sorted T cell population. Genomic DNA was isolated from every sorted fraction and measured by UV absorbance on a Nanodrop 2000c. Results and caveats for the whole study, not just this receptor: Only blood was sampled, and tissue TCR repertoires likely differ from those in blood. Higher generation probabilities were observed for clonotypes shared by all four sorted-subset donors than for non-shared clonotypes. Because the study included only a small number of donors, the genetic and exposure-history diversity represented was limited. Naive subsets generally had larger estimated clonotype richness than memory subsets did. Even with the large sequencing depth, rarefaction of the sorted-subset datasets indicated that sequencing was incomplete. Based on pairwise subsampling, the degree of clonotype sharing among donors was expected to be affected by sequencing depth. When several donors were compared, the shared fraction of clonotypes was around 5% for naive CD4, less than 4% for naive CD8, 2% to 2.5% for memory CD4, and 0.35% to 0.4% for memory CD8.

The chain couples TRBV7-3 to TRBJ2-1; perhaps TRBD1 is the D gene, with 5 bases matching. Sequenced: memory CD4+ T cells from PBMCs. Interpreted using the paper, the cell subset or site label stands for: CD45RA-negative fraction. The source of this sequence is a man aged 18 to 35 in good health. Some clones in this sample may be carry-over from other donors' samples. The CDR3 reads as follows: CASSSNQGKSYNEQFF. The DNA sequence is given as TGTGCCAGCAGCTCCAATCAGGGAAAATCCTACAATGAGCAGTTCTTC.